The clone carrying this T cell receptor beta chain was observed at least ten times. The antigen is not known. Extraction of RNA preceded its reverse transcription into cDNA, which served as the sequencing template. The method was immunoSEQ multiplex PCR; TCRdb's version includes in-frame clones alone and lacks a portion of them. The sample has 210,000 or so clones; approximately 72% are singletons. This record belongs to a study of CD8+ T cells in alopecia areata. Study information: Among treated patients, oral tofacitinib was administered at 5 to 10 mg twice daily. Patients given treatment had severity scored by the percentage of scalp area affected. Study-level results: Especially in alopecia totalis/universalis, lesional scalp showed greater clonality than normal scalp did.

The CDR3 is 14 residues long. The V gene lost 4 bases and the J gene lost 0 bases, with 7 bases spanning the gap. Per the germline V gene, CDR1 is SGHTA and CDR2 is FQGNSA. The sample's treatment: oral pan-JAK inhibitor, 5-10 mg twice daily. Isolation of CD4+ and CD8+ T cells from PBMCs was achieved by sorting. The clonotype was recovered from a human donor with alopecia areata. This chain joins TRBV7-2 and TRBJ2-4; D is unresolved. Sample: CD4+ T cells sorted from blood, taken around week 46, from a patient treated with tofacitinib. CDR3 residues: CASSSGLAKNIQYF. In nucleotides, the CDR3 is TGTGCCAGCAGCTCAGGTCTAGCCAAAAACATTCAGTACTTC.